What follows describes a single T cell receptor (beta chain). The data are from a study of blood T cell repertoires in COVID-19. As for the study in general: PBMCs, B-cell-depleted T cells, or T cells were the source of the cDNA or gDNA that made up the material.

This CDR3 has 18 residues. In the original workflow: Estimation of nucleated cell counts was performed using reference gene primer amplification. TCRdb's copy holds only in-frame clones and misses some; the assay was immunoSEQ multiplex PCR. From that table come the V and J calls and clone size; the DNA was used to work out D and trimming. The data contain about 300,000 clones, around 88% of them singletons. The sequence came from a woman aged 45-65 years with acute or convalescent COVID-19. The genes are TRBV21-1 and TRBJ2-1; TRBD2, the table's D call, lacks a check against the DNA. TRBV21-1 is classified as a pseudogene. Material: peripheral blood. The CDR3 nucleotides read TGTGCCAGCAGCAAAGTTCAAGGGAGTGAGCTATTCTACAATGAGCAGTTCTTC. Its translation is CASSKVQGSELFYNEQFF.